What follows is one T cell receptor beta chain and its context. Its target antigen remains unknown. No clone much larger than this one lies a single base away; base qualities are absent. Clipping removes 0 bases from V and 6 bases from J, with 13 as the unmatched junction base count. CDR1 and CDR2 are read off the germline V gene (reference sequence) as LNHDA and SQIVND. The CDR3 starts with the cysteine, ends with the phenylalanine, and has 19 residues. Of the read, only the CDR3 DNA is kept; its 57 bases are in frame from base 1. Libraries were made using the immunoSEQ multiplex PCR assay. Not all clones reach the TCRdb copy of this immuneACCESS table, which keeps in-frame sequences only. Checked studies attribute under half of the gap to unresolved V genes and leave the rest unexplained. The sample has about 130,000 clones on record, roughly 87% of them singletons. The ten largest clones take up around 2% of the sample.

This specimen belongs to a study of control samples from healthy donors and cancer patients (dated by TCRdb to 2018 to 2021). The TCR was taken from a young man in good health. Sequencing was carried out using blood. In this chain, TRBV19 is recombined with TRBJ2-3, with TRBD2 matching 12 junction bases. The nucleotide sequence is given as TGTGCCAGTAGTATAGAGGCTAGCGGGAGGGCCGGGGTTAGGGATACGCAGTATTTT. Its translation is CASSIEASGRAGVRDTQYF.